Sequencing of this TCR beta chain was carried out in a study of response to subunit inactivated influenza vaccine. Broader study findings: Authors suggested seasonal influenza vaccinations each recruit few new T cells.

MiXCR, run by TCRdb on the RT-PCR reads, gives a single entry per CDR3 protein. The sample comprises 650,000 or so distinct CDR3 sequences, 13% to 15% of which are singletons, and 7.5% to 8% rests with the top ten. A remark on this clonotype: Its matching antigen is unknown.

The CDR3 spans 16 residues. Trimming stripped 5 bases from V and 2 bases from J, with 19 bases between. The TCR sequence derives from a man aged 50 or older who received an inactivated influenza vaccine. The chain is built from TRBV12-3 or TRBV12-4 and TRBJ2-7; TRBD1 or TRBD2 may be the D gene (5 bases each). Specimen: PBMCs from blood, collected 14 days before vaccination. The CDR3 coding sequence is TGTGCCAGCAGTAAGGCTGGGACCCCACCCCCCTACGAGCAGTACTTC. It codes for CASSKAGTPPPYEQYF.